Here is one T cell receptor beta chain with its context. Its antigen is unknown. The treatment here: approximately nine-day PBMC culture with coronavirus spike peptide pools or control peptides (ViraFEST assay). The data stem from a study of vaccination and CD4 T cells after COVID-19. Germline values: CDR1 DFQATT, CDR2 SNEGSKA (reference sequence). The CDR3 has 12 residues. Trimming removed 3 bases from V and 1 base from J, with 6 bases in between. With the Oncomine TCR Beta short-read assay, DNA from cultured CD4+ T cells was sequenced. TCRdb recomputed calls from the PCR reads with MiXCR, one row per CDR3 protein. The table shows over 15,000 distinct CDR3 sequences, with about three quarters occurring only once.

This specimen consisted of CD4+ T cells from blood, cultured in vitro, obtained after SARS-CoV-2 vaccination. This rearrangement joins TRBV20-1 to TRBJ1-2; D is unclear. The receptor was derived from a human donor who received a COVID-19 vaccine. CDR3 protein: CSARLSNYGYTF. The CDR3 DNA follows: TGCAGTGCTAGGTTGAGTAACTATGGCTACACCTTC.